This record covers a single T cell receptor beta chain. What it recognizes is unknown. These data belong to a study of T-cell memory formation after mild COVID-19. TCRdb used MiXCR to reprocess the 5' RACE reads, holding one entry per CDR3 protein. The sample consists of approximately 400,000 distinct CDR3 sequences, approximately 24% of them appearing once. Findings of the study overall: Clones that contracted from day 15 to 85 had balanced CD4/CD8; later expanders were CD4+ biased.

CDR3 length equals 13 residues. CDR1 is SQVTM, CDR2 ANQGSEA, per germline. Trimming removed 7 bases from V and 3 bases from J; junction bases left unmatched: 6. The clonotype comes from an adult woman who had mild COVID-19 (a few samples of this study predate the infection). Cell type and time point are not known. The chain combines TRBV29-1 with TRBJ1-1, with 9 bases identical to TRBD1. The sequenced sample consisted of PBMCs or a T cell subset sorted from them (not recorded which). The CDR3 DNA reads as TGCAGCGCCCCGAGACAGGGGGACACTGAAGCTTTCTTT. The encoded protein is CSAPRQGDTEAFF.